One and the same sample provided the 11 T cell receptor beta chains below, sequenced in a study of cytomegalovirus exposure and HLA in healthy donors. Primers: 60 Vbeta forward and 13 Jbeta reverse. The protocol was immunoSEQ multiplex PCR, while the TCRdb copy is restricted to in-frame clones and leaves out a portion. This table holds some 140,000 clones, around 63% found once. The specimen was PBMCs. These receptors were taken from a human donor in good health.

The rearrangement links TRBV7-8 to TRBJ1-4, with D perhaps TRBD1 (6 bases). The CDR3 is made up of 15 amino acids. Germline loops: CDR1 SGHVS, CDR2 FQNEAQ. V was pared by 5 bases and J by 6 bases, with 16 bases between. The CDR3 here is CASSPTQGFDEKLFF. Written as DNA, the CDR3 is TGTGCCAGCAGCCCTACACAGGGTTTCGATGAAAAACTGTTTTTT.

The genes are TRBV6-1 and TRBJ2-7; 9 bases are shared with TRBD1. Per the germline V gene, CDR1 is MNHNS and CDR2 is SASEGT. CDR3 size: 13 residues. The junction had 6 bases not matched to a gene; V was cut back by 6 bases and J by 6 bases. CDR3 coding DNA: TGTGCCAGCAGATGGACAGGGGCGAGCGAGCAGTACTTC. Amino acid sequence: CASRWTGASEQYF.

The rearrangement uses TRBV18 and TRBJ2-2, with TRBD1 matching over 8 bases. The germline CDR1 and CDR2 sequences are KGHSH and LQKENI. With 3 bases clipped from V and 3 bases from J, the junction kept 6 bases outside the gene matches. CDR3 length: 16 residues. This chain's CDR3 is CASSPGTGSDTGELFF. The CDR3 DNA is TGTGCCAGCTCACCCGGGACAGGAAGCGACACCGGGGAGCTGTTTTTT.

This clone was recorded once. The V and J genes are TRBV4-1 and TRBJ1-1, with TRBD1 as a possible D gene (5 bases). This CDR3 has 15 amino acids. CDR1 MGHRA and CDR2 YSYEKL come from the germline V gene. V shed 3 bases and J shed 5 bases, with 16 bases lying between them. CDR3 protein: CASSQAPPGGTEAFF. The CDR3 coding sequence is TGCGCCAGCAGCCAGGCCCCTCCTGGGGGGACTGAAGCTTTCTTT.

This chain joins TRBV6-1 and TRBJ2-4; a possible D gene is TRBD2 (6 bases). The germline V gene encodes CDR1 MNHNS and CDR2 SASEGT. The CDR3 runs to 15 residues. V dropped 5 bases and J dropped 1 base, with 12 bases sitting between them. The CDR3 DNA reads TGTGCCAGCAGTCAGATTGGGGGGGCCAAAAACATTCAGTACTTC. Its protein product is CASSQIGGAKNIQYF.

The CDR3 DNA reads TGCGCCAGCAGCCCCGAGGAGGGCGGAAGGGAGACCCAGTACTTC. Its protein product is CASSPEEGGRETQYF. This chain joins TRBV5-1 and TRBJ2-5; tentatively, D is TRBD2 (6 bases). V was clipped by 4 bases and J by 5 bases, with 18 bases between them. The CDR3 sequence is 15 residues long. Germline V CDR1 and CDR2: SGHRS, YFSETQ.

This sequence joins TRBV18 and TRBJ2-5; 9 bases fit TRBD1. The CDR3 runs to 16 residues. V was pared by 3 bases and J by 1 base, with 6 bases of the junction left unmatched. The germline gives CDR1 KGHSH, CDR2 LQKENI. The DNA for the CDR3 is TGTGCCAGCTCACCGCCGGGACAGGGTTTCCAAGAGACCCAGTACTTC. Amino acids: CASSPPGQGFQETQYF.

This clone has a handful of counts. The rearrangement joins TRBV27 to TRBJ2-2, with TRBD2 identical over 16 bases. Germline CDR1 MNHEY, CDR2 SMNVEV (reference sequence). CDR3 length equals 20 residues. Trimming at V came to 5 bases and at J to 2 bases, leaving 11 bases not matched to a gene. The CDR3 here is CASSPRPGLAGGLNTGELFF. CDR3 coding DNA: TGTGCCAGCAGTCCCCGACCGGGACTAGCGGGAGGGTTAAACACCGGGGAGCTGTTTTTT.

In this sample, this clone turned up a few times. V gene TRBV4-1 combines with J gene TRBJ2-7, with 9 nucleotides matching TRBD2. Germline values: CDR1 MGHRA, CDR2 YSYEKL. V shed 0 bases and J 4 bases; nucleotides not matched to a gene: 7. The CDR3 has 16 amino acids. The CDR3 region is CASSQDPEREEYEQYF. CDR3 bases: TGCGCCAGCAGCCAAGACCCCGAGCGGGAGGAATACGAGCAGTACTTC.

CDR3 loop: CASSLSGAATDTQYF. The CDR3 coding sequence is TGCGCCAGCAGCTTGTCGGGAGCGGCGACAGATACGCAGTATTTT. The chain couples TRBV5-1 to TRBJ2-3; weak D call: TRBD2 (6 bases). Germline CDR1 and CDR2: SGHRS and YFSETQ. There are 15 residues in the CDR3. V was clipped by 1 base and J by 3 bases, with 12 bases between them.

The V and J genes are TRBV19 and TRBJ1-3; 7 bases are a match to TRBD1. The germline CDR1 and CDR2 sequences are LNHDA and SQIVND (reference sequence). This CDR3 comprises 14 residues. After removal of 5 bases from V and 2 bases from J, the junction contained 3 bases not matched to a gene. The CDR3 nucleotides read TGTGCCAGTAGTCCTCAGGGGGCTGGAAACACCATATATTTT. It encodes CASSPQGAGNTIYF.